This TCR beta chain was captured by sequencing in a study of Ad26.COV2.S vaccination and SARS-CoV-2 variants. Study results and caveats: Placebo recipients trailed vaccine recipients in spike-specific TCR breadth. It was reported that spike-specific CD8+ and CD4+ T cell responses were substantially broad after vaccination.

The treatment: over 15 received Ad26.COV2.S at low or high dose, single or two shots; roughly five received placebo; per-sample allocation not given. Samples analyzed were those drawn on day 63 after the first vaccine or placebo injection. This clone was detected only once. Its antigen is still unknown. The same CDR3 arises from other DNA sequences in this sample as well. Sequencing was performed with immunoSEQ multiplex PCR; in TCRdb, only in-frame clones are kept and a portion is missing. The data show around 450,000 clones, roughly nine tenths seen once. The CDR3 extends over 14 amino acids. Trimming cost V 4 bases and J 6 bases, with 13 bases left between them. CDR1 is SGHRS, CDR2 YFSETQ, per germline.

The source is a person aged 18-60 years who received the Ad26.COV2.S COVID-19 vaccine or a placebo. Sequenced material: peripheral blood, taken in a trial of Ad26.COV2.S vaccine versus placebo. This sequence joins TRBV5-1 and TRBJ2-2, with D possibly TRBD2 on 5 matching bases. Here the CDR3 reads CASSLGYGAGELFF. CDR3 nucleotide sequence: TGCGCCAGCAGCCTTGGGTACGGGGCCGGGGAGCTGTTTTTT.